This is a list of T cell receptor beta chains from one sample in a study of breast tumors, draining lymph nodes, adjacent tissues. MiXCR, run by TCRdb on the multiplex PCR reads, gives a single entry per CDR3 protein. The sample lists roughly 130,000 distinct CDR3 sequences; 20% were seen once. The sample comprised axillary lymph node tissue. These receptors came from a female donor with breast cancer. Some clones in this sample may be carry-over from other donors' samples. CDR3s include the opening cysteine and the closing phenylalanine or tryptophan. Fields, in order: CDR3 protein, V gene, J gene, CDR3 length.

CDR3: CASSLQTNYGYTF
V: TRBV7-6
J: TRBJ1-2
length: 13

CDR3: CASSQDRYSQETQYF
V: TRBV14
J: TRBJ2-5
length: 15

CDR3: CASSPGQETQYF
V: TRBV3-1
J: TRBJ2-5
length: 12

CDR3: CSGYGGRAYEQYF
V: TRBV20-1
J: TRBJ2-7
length: 13

CDR3: CASSPGLAGVVEQFF
V: TRBV9
J: TRBJ2-1
length: 15

CDR3: CASSLVVPSYNEQFF
V: TRBV7-2
J: TRBJ2-1
length: 15

CDR3: CASSYKGGNSPLHF
V: TRBV6-5
J: TRBJ1-6
length: 14

CDR3: CSAKLGQGDSPLHF
V: TRBV20-1
J: TRBJ1-6
length: 14

CDR3: CASSPDGNSPLHF
V: TRBV7-3
J: TRBJ1-6
length: 13

CDR3: CASSPEPGRVGEQYF
V: TRBV18
J: TRBJ2-7
length: 15

CDR3: CASSLQRELFF
V: TRBV3-1
J: TRBJ2-2
length: 11

CDR3: CASGEGLAGYNEQFF
V: TRBV6-1
J: TRBJ2-1
length: 15

CDR3: CASSFKASGYTDTQYF
V: TRBV12-3/TRBV12-4
J: TRBJ2-3
length: 16

CDR3: CASSEGNNQPQHF
V: TRBV6-1
J: TRBJ1-5
length: 13

CDR3: CASSQDVGQEYEQYF
V: TRBV14
J: TRBJ2-7
length: 15

CDR3: CASSRTGGVNEQYF
V: TRBV12-3/TRBV12-4
J: TRBJ2-7
length: 14

CDR3: CASSYTGGLQETQYF
V: TRBV7-2
J: TRBJ2-5
length: 15

CDR3: CASSSSGRRVTDTQYF
V: TRBV5-4
J: TRBJ2-3
length: 16

CDR3: CASSYSSPRSSYNSPLHF
V: TRBV6-5
J: TRBJ1-6
length: 18

CDR3: CASSLQGDNQPQHF
V: TRBV5-4
J: TRBJ1-5
length: 14

CDR3: CASSTGGGSLGDTQYF
V: TRBV9
J: TRBJ2-3
length: 16

CDR3: CSASRKEGNQPQHF
V: TRBV20-1
J: TRBJ1-5
length: 14

CDR3: CASSLAGFTDTQYF
V: TRBV5-1
J: TRBJ2-3
length: 14

CDR3: CATSDPGLAIAGELFF
V: TRBV24-1
J: TRBJ2-2
length: 16

CDR3: CASSPGQSSYEQYF
V: TRBV12-3/TRBV12-4
J: TRBJ2-7
length: 14

CDR3: CASSLDFDEQYF
V: TRBV11-2
J: TRBJ2-7
length: 12

CDR3: CASSLLGGLNTGELFF
V: TRBV7-8
J: TRBJ2-2
length: 16

CDR3: CSARGLAGAEKEETQYF
V: TRBV20-1
J: TRBJ2-5
length: 17

CDR3: CSARVGRPTDTQYF
V: TRBV20-1
J: TRBJ2-3
length: 14

CDR3: CATSEPGLEADTQYF
V: TRBV24-1
J: TRBJ2-3
length: 15

CDR3: CVSSPSYSGRATDTQYF
V: TRBV11-2
J: TRBJ2-3
length: 17

CDR3: CASTISGFYGYTF
V: TRBV19
J: TRBJ1-2
length: 13

CDR3: CASIRDRTDTQYF
V: TRBV2
J: TRBJ2-3
length: 13

CDR3: CSARSSRIYNEQFF
V: TRBV20-1
J: TRBJ2-1
length: 14

CDR3: CAWAVGPPYNEQFF
V: TRBV30
J: TRBJ2-1
length: 14

CDR3: CSAGTSGNPYETQYF
V: TRBV20-1
J: TRBJ2-5
length: 15

CDR3: CSARDGRELRYEQYF
V: TRBV20-1
J: TRBJ2-7
length: 15

CDR3: CATSRGGQFDEQFF
V: TRBV15
J: TRBJ2-1
length: 14